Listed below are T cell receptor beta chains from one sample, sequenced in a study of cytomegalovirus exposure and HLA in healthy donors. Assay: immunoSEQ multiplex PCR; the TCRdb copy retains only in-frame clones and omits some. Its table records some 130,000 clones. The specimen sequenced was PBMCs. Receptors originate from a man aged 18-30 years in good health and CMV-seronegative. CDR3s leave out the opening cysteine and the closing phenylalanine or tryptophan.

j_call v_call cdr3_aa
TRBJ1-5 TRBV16 ASSQNSGEQPQH
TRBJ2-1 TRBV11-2 ASSARPGQGWNEQF
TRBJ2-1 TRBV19 ASSMRDRNNEQF
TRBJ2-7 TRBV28 ASSLGQIYEQY
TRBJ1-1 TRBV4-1 ASSQEEGRSDTEAF
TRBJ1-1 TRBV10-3 AISPQVTGSGAF
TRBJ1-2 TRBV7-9 ASSLAGPTGLGYT
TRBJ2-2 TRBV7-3 ASSLGLGTGELF
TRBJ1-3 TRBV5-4 ASSLTGGSGNTIY
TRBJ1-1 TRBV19 ASSVTGGGMNTEAF
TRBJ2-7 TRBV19 ASRVQGYGTYEQY
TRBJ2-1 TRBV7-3 ASSLPTGGSAEQF
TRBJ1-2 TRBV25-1 ASSANRGGYGYT
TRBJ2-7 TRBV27 ASSPRGGGRNEQY
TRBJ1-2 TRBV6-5 ASSPTNYGYT
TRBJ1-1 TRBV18 ASSTQGLDTEAF
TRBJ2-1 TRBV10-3 AISGLRTGVNEQF
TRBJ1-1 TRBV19 ASSNSGGVNTEAF
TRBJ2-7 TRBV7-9 ASSSGLGLAGSYEQY
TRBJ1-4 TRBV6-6 ASSSGGSGEKLF
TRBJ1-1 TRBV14 ASSLYRKAEAF
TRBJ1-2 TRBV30 AWSDRQGSYT
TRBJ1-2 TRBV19 ASSIDGGPYGYT
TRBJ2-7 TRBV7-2 ASSLGLAGNNEQY
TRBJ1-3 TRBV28 ASSLTGGGNTIY
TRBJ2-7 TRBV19 ASSGGSSYEQY
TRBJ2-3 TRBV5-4 ASSFVAGLGTDTQY
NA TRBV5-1 ATGEGTRPYEQY
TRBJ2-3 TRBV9 ASSAIGRVTDTQY
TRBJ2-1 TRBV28 ASSLPGLAVYNEQF
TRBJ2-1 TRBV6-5 ASSPWTGVYNEQF